The 9 T cell receptor beta chains below all came from one sample that was sequenced in a study of shared clonotypes between healthy human individuals. Profiling relied on immunoSEQ multiplex PCR, and the TCRdb table lists in-frame clones only, not all of them. The data show about 490,000 clones, 76% seen once. Sequenced sample: PBMCs. The receptors derive from a woman in her forties in good health. Some clones in this sample may be carry-over from other donors' samples.

The table lists this clone with a few counts. The sample holds other DNA sequences that translate to the same CDR3. This chain uses TRBV30 with TRBJ2-5, with unresolved D. Germline CDR1 and CDR2: GTSNPN and SVGIG (reference sequence). The V end was cut by 0 bases, the J end by 7 bases, with 6 bases between. This CDR3 is built from 11 residues. DNA for the CDR3: TGTGCCTGGAGTGTAGGTGGGACCCAGTACTTC. This gives the protein CAWSVGGTQYF.

Of note for this clone: Other DNA sequences in the same sample also yield this CDR3. This chain uses TRBV28 with TRBJ2-1; D not certain. Germline V gene lookup returns CDR1 MDHEN and CDR2 SYDVKM. This CDR3 is built from 14 residues. The ends were cut back, 8 bases at V and 4 bases at J, with 15 bases in the middle. CDR3 in DNA: TGTGCCAGCTATGGCAGAGGAAAGTACAATGAGCAGTTCTTC. It is translated as CASYGRGKYNEQFF.

This clone was counted once. The chain combines TRBV5-1 with TRBJ2-1, with 8 bases fitting TRBD2. With 1 base clipped from V and 5 bases from J, the junction kept 5 bases outside the gene matches. The CDR3 contains 15 residues. CDR1 SGHRS and CDR2 YFSETQ come from the germline V gene. CDR3 region: CASSLWGAGDNEQFF. In DNA, the CDR3 is TGCGCCAGCAGCTTGTGGGGAGCGGGGGACAATGAGCAGTTCTTC.

This clone was seen a handful of times. The chain couples TRBV5-1 to TRBJ1-1, with 11 bases identical to TRBD1. J lost 5 bases, V lost 5 bases, and 11 bases had no gene match. Per germline, CDR1 SGHRS and CDR2 YFSETQ. The CDR3 extends over 16 amino acids. Here the CDR3 DNA reads TGCGCCAGCAGGCCTCCGGGACAGGGGGTGAGGACTGAAGCTTTCTTT. It specifies CASRPPGQGVRTEAFF.

The rearrangement uses TRBV18 and TRBJ2-3; TRBD1 matches 9 bases. V was pared by 1 base and J by 6 bases, with 8 bases of the junction left unmatched. The germline gives CDR1 KGHSH, CDR2 LQKENI. There are 16 residues in the CDR3. The CDR3: CASSPRGTGGMDTQYF. CDR3 sequence (DNA): TGTGCCAGCTCACCACGCGGCACAGGGGGCATGGATACGCAGTATTTT.

The table lists this clone with a few counts. The chain combines TRBV18 with TRBJ2-1; D possibly uses TRBD1 or TRBD2 (5 bases each). From germline, CDR1 is KGHSH and CDR2 LQKENI. CDR3 length: 15 amino acids. Trimming took off 4 bases at V and 8 bases at J, with 18 bases between the two ends. The CDR3 loop is CASSRTGTDIDEQFF. The CDR3 DNA follows: TGTGCCAGCTCACGGACCGGGACGGACATTGATGAGCAGTTCTTC.

The genes are TRBV27 and TRBJ2-2; TRBD1 might be the D (6 bases). The CDR3 sequence is 14 residues long. V gave up 4 bases and J gave up 5 bases, with 11 bases separating them. CDR1 and CDR2 (germline): MNHEY, SMNVEV (reference sequence). CDR3: CASSSHRVTGELFF. As DNA, the CDR3 is TGTGCCAGCAGTTCCCACAGGGTTACCGGGGAGCTGTTTTTT.

The rearrangement joins TRBV10-1 to TRBJ1-5; D gene unclear. The CDR3 loop spans 16 amino acids. V was clipped by 0 bases and J by 1 base, with 10 bases between them. Germline values: CDR1 WNHNN, CDR2 SYGVQD (reference sequence). This chain's CDR3 is CASSESEGRSNQPQHF. In nucleotides, the CDR3 is TGCGCCAGCAGTGAGTCGGAGGGAAGGAGCAATCAGCCCCAGCATTTT.

Remarks on this clone: This could be a read error, since a much larger clone is one nucleotide away. This chain joins TRBV5-4 and TRBJ1-2; a weak D match, TRBD1 (5 bases). This CDR3 is 13 amino acids long. From germline, CDR1 is SGHNT and CDR2 YYREEE (reference sequence). In DNA, the CDR3 is TGTGCCAGCGGCTTTGGGGGGAGGAGTGGCTACACCTTC. Its translation is CASGFGGRSGYTF.